This T cell receptor (beta chain) appears in the sequencing data of a study of technical replicates of blood from several donors (dated by TCRdb to about 2017). The CDR1 and CDR2 encoded by the germline V gene are SGHRS and YFSETQ. The CDR3 covers 15 residues, taking in both the cysteine and the phenylalanine. Left in the record is the CDR3 DNA by itself, 45 bases read in frame from the first base. Trimming takes 4 bases from V and 6 bases from J, and the germline ends sit 19 bases apart. As to this clone: Its antigen is unknown. Base qualities are not recorded, but no much larger clone differs from it by a single base.

Receptors were amplified or captured by the immunoSEQ multiplex PCR assay. Not all clones reach the TCRdb copy of this immuneACCESS table, which keeps in-frame sequences only. Checked studies attribute under half of the gap to unresolved V genes and leave the rest unexplained. The table for this sample lists approximately 79,000 clones; around 97% of them were counted only once. The top ten clonotypes cover approximately 0.18% of the sample. This clonotype originated in a human donor in good health. Specimen: T cells isolated from PBMCs. The rearrangement combines TRBV5-1 with TRBJ1-2, with a weak D call of TRBD1 (5 bases match). The CDR3: CASSPSGIRSHGYTF. At the DNA level, the sequence is TGCGCCAGCAGCCCCTCAGGGATAAGGAGTCATGGCTACACCTTC.